These 12 T cell receptor beta chains share one sample of origin, sequenced in a study of blood T cells in healthy people across ages. With a J-beta primer mix and a sample-barcoded 5' primer, a second PCR ran about 7 to 12 cycles. TCRdb re-analysed the 5' RACE reads in MiXCR, keeping a single row per CDR3 protein. This sample carries approximately 700,000 distinct CDR3 sequences, roughly 32% of them seen once, and the ten largest clones take over 15%. The specimen was blood. The origin of the receptors is a woman of 80 years or more in good health.

A remark on this clonotype: It may be a read error: a sequence one base away is much more abundant. The chain is built from TRBV2 and TRBJ2-7; a possible D gene is TRBD1 (6 bases). The CDR3 extends over 13 amino acids. Germline CDR1 SNHLY, CDR2 FYNNEI. This chain's CDR3 is CAGSEGQTHEQYF. CDR3 DNA sequence: TGTGCCGGCAGTGAAGGACAGACCCACGAGCAGTACTTC.

This clonotype was counted many times. The genes are TRBV6-2 or TRBV6-3 and TRBJ2-5; 9 bases map to TRBD2. J gave up 4 bases and V 2 bases, and 8 bases lay outside the gene matches. Germline CDR1 is MNHEY and CDR2 is SVGEGT. This CDR3 is built from 16 residues. In nucleotides, the CDR3 is TGTGCCAGCAGTTACCCACCGGGACTAGCTACAGAGACCCAGTACTTC. Its translation: CASSYPPGLATETQYF.

Many counts were recorded for this clonotype. The chain links TRBV7-2 to TRBJ2-7; D not certain. This CDR3 has 15 residues. CDR1 and CDR2 (germline): SGHTA, FQGNSA. The germline V and J ends were trimmed by 1 base and 9 bases, with 19 bases remaining between them. The CDR3 DNA reads as TGTGCCAGCAGCTTAGGTGGCCAGTCAAGTGAGTGGCAGTACTTC. This codes for CASSLGGQSSEWQYF.

This clonotype was observed many times. This chain uses TRBV11-2 with TRBJ1-5; TRBD1 is a possible D gene (5 bases). V lost 0 bases and J lost 6, with 12 bases in between. The CDR3 is made up of 15 amino acids. Germline V CDR1 and CDR2: SGHAT, FQNNGV. The CDR3 spells CASSLDRAGTQPQHF. The CDR3 DNA sequence: TGTGCCAGCAGCTTAGATCGGGCAGGGACTCAGCCCCAGCATTTT.

The chain has TRBV15 and TRBJ1-1; 7 bases are shared with TRBD1. J lost 4 bases, V lost 3 bases, and 11 bases had no gene match. The CDR3 spans 16 residues. Germline values: CDR1 LNHNV, CDR2 YYDKDF (reference sequence). DNA of the CDR3: TGTGCCACCAGCAGGTTACAGGGGCTTCGGGGCACTGAAGCTTTCTTT. This codes for CATSRLQGLRGTEAFF.

For this clonotype: This may arise from a read error, as a much more abundant clone is one base away. This chain connects TRBV10-3 to TRBJ1-2; perhaps TRBD1 as D (6 bases). The germline V gene encodes CDR1 ENHRY and CDR2 SYGVKD. The CDR3 consists of 16 residues. CDR3 in DNA: TGTGCCATCAGTGAGTCTGGCGGGGGGCGCGACTATGGCCACACCTTC. Translation gives CAISESGGGRDYGHTF.

This clonotype was seen repeatedly, ten times or more. This chain connects TRBV27 to TRBJ2-1; TRBD2 matches 11 bases. Trimming cost V 4 bases and J 5 bases; bases outside gene matches: 4. The CDR3 runs to 15 residues. CDR1 and CDR2 from the germline V gene are MNHEY and SMNVEV (reference sequence). The CDR3 protein is CASSSRLAGNNEQFF. DNA for the CDR3: TGTGCCAGCAGTTCCCGACTAGCGGGAAACAATGAGCAGTTCTTC.

Ten or more counts support this clonotype. The rearrangement uses TRBV19 and TRBJ2-3, with D unresolved. Trimming took off 6 bases at V and 3 bases at J, with 4 bases between the two ends. The CDR3 covers 11 residues. Germline CDR1 reads LNHDA; CDR2 reads SQIVND (reference sequence). CDR3 DNA: TGTGCCAGTAGGGAAACAGATACGCAGTATTTT. Encoded protein: CASRETDTQYF.

About this clonotype: A read error may produce the germline difference seen at one junction end. V is TRBV5-1 and J is TRBJ2-3, with 7 bases identical to TRBD2. Germline CDR1 and CDR2: SGHRS and YFSETQ. This CDR3 is built from 15 residues. The CDR3 region is CAGSSSGTNTDTQYF. CDR3 in DNA: TGCGCCGGCAGCTCCTCCGGGACTAACACAGATACGCAGTATTTT.

Comment on this clonotype: A much bigger clone sits one base away, suggesting this may be a read error. The chain has TRBV20-1 and TRBJ2-3; D is ambiguous. The CDR3 is 13 residues long. Trimming took off 5 bases at V and 1 base at J, with 10 bases between the two ends. Germline loops: CDR1 DFQATT, CDR2 SNEGSKA (reference sequence). DNA of the CDR3: TGCAGTGCTCCCCAGAGAGGCACAGATACGCAGTATTTT. It is translated as CSAPQRGTDTQYF.

Ten or more counts support this clonotype. J is TRBJ2-5 and V is TRBV2; 12 nucleotides match TRBD1. The length of the CDR3 is 15 residues. Per germline, CDR1 SNHLY and CDR2 FYNNEI. After removal of 5 bases from V and 5 bases from J, the junction contained 6 bases not matched to a gene. The CDR3 DNA reads TGTGCCAGCAGTCGGGACAGGGGGCGGGAGGAGACCCAGTACTTC. Translation gives CASSRDRGREETQYF.

This clonotype turned up a few times. The rearrangement links TRBV12-3 or TRBV12-4 to TRBJ2-2; D unclear. V gave up 3 bases and J gave up 6 bases, with 14 bases separating them. The CDR3 extends over 15 amino acids. The CDR3 region has the DNA TGTGCCAGCAGTTTTGTTACCCCTGGCGCCGGGGAGCTGTTTTTT. This gives the protein CASSFVTPGAGELFF.